The T cell receptor (beta chain) described here comes from a study of blood T cells in healthy people across ages. Broader study findings: Long-lived and aged donors differed, with more naive CD4+ cells and higher diversity in the long-lived.

The study drew donors from healthy Caucasian individuals in Russia aged 6 to 90. Each donor had 8.5 to 10 milliliters of peripheral blood drawn. A second roughly 6 to 12 cycle PCR used barcoded and J-beta primers. Each CDR3 protein is one row after TCRdb ran MiXCR on the 5' RACE reads. The data show over 1,300,000 distinct CDR3 sequences, with around 59% seen just once and 6.5% to 8% held by the top ten. The germline V gene encodes CDR1 DFQATT and CDR2 SNEGSKA (reference sequence). This CDR3 has 15 amino acids. The V gene end was trimmed by 6 bases and the J gene end by 0 bases; junction bases not matched to a gene: 7. With regard to this clonotype: The antigen remains undetermined.

The sample was blood. The rearrangement uses TRBV20-1 and TRBJ1-5; 8 bases line up with TRBD1. The sequence was obtained from a man younger than 35 in good health. The CDR3 loop is CSAYQGARSNQPQHF. In nucleotides, the CDR3 is TGCAGTGCCTATCAGGGGGCGCGTAGCAATCAGCCCCAGCATTTT.